The 5 T cell receptor beta chains reported below all come from one sample, sequenced in a study of Graves' ophthalmopathy and Graves' hyperthyroidism. The authors amplified TCR beta CDR3 regions from RNA transcripts. Second-round multiplex PCR came after first-round RT-PCR with HTBI primers. One entry per CDR3 protein, called by TCRdb with MiXCR from the multiplex PCR reads. In the table there are 900,000 to 1,200,000 distinct CDR3 sequences, about 36% of which are singletons. The sample was peripheral blood or thyroid tissue (not recorded which). These receptor sequences come from an adult man with Graves' hyperthyroidism.

This rearrangement joins TRBV20-1 to TRBJ2-5, with 7 bases identical to TRBD1. Trimming at V came to 2 bases and at J to 3 bases, leaving 3 bases not matched to a gene. The CDR3 has 13 amino acids. Germline values: CDR1 DFQATT, CDR2 SNEGSKA (reference sequence). The CDR3 bases are TGCAGTGCTAGACGGCAGGGGGAAGAGACCCAGTACTTC. Translation gives CSARRQGEETQYF.

The J gene is TRBJ2-7, the V gene TRBV2; weak D call: TRBD1 (6 bases). Germline CDR1 is SNHLY and CDR2 is FYNNEI. Trimming cost V 5 bases and J 0 bases, with 14 bases left between them. The CDR3 is 15 residues long. The CDR3 sequence is CASSFGNRVSYEQYF. The CDR3 region has the DNA TGTGCCAGCAGTTTTGGAAACAGGGTCTCCTACGAGCAGTACTTC. Together with reference TRBV2 and TRBJ2-7, the CDR3 gives the full variable domain: EPEVTQTPSHQVTQMGQEVILRCVPISNHLYFYWYRQILGQKVEFLVSFYNNEISEKSEIFDDQFSVERPDGSNFTLKIRSTKLEDSAMYFCASSFGNRVSYEQYFGPGTRLTVT.

This clonotype was recorded at least ten times. The CDR3 is CASSYMSTGVAETQYF. CDR3 sequence (DNA): TGTGCCAGCAGTTACATGTCGACAGGGGTTGCAGAGACCCAGTACTTC. The chain has TRBV6-5 and TRBJ2-5; the match to TRBD1 covers 8 bases. V lost 2 bases and J lost 4; bases outside the gene matches: 9. Germline V CDR1 and CDR2: MNHEY, SVGAGI. The CDR3 sequence is 16 residues long.

In regard to this clonotype: One base away lies a much larger clone, so this may be a sequencing read error. The chain is built from TRBV4-3 and TRBJ1-2; D is unclear. The V gene's germline CDR1 is LGHNA and CDR2 YSLEER. CDR3 length equals 16 residues. The CDR3 sequence: CASGQDRRLGDYGYTF. The CDR3 DNA reads TGCGCCAGCGGCCAAGATAGGAGACTAGGTGACTATGGCTACACCTTC.

This clonotype has ten or more counts. This chain links TRBV20-1 with TRBJ2-7, with D perhaps matching TRBD1 or TRBD2 (5 bases each). This CDR3 spans 12 amino acids. The germline gives CDR1 DFQATT, CDR2 SNEGSKA (reference sequence). V lost 5 bases and J 2 bases, leaving 10 bases between the germline ends. The CDR3 reads CSAWDVTYEQYF. The CDR3 DNA reads TGCAGTGCTTGGGACGTAACCTACGAGCAGTACTTC.